These 5 T cell receptor beta chains share one sample of origin, sequenced in a study of shared clonotypes between healthy human individuals. Sequencing used immunoSEQ multiplex PCR; TCRdb keeps in-frame clones, though not all of them. The sample shows 2 million or so clones, less than 95% of them seen only once. Naive CD8 cells lacked CD45RO and underwent positive selection for CCR7, leaving out terminally differentiated effector memory CD45RA+ cells. The specimen sequenced was naive CD8+ T cells sorted from blood. These receptors originate from a man aged 18 to 29 in good health.

The CDR3, as DNA: TGTGCCAGCAGTTACACTAGGGACAGCCTTAATGAAAAACTGTTTTTT. It yields the protein CASSYTRDSLNEKLFF. The gene calls are TRBV6-5 and TRBJ1-4, with 7 bases aligning to TRBD1. The trim removed 2 bases at V and 4 bases at J, leaving 7 bases unmatched. The CDR3 covers 16 residues. Germline-derived CDR1 and CDR2 are MNHEY and SVGAGI.

This clone was seen once. The chain couples TRBV12-5 to TRBJ2-3, with TRBD2 identical over 7 bases. Germline lookup yields CDR1 LGHNT and CDR2 FRNRAP. The CDR3 loop spans 14 amino acids. V dropped 8 bases and J dropped 3; count of bases not matched to a gene: 8. The CDR3 DNA reads as TGTGCTAGTTGTCTAAGCGGGAAGACAGATACGCAGTATTTT. This encodes CASCLSGKTDTQYF.

The chain combines TRBV9 with TRBJ2-7; D gene ambiguous. The V end lost 0 bases, the J end lost 5 bases, and 15 bases lay between the germline ends. Germline loops: CDR1 SGDLS, CDR2 YYNGEE. This CDR3 is built from 15 residues. This CDR3 reads CASSVEGDPYDEQYF. The CDR3, as DNA: TGTGCCAGCAGCGTAGAAGGCGACCCTTACGACGAGCAGTACTTC. Full variable domain (rest looked up from reference TRBV9 and TRBJ2-7): DSGVTQTPKHLITATGQRVTLRCSPRSGDLSVYWYQQSLDQGLQFLIQYYNGEERAKGNILERFSAQQFPDLHSELNLSSLELGDSALYFCASSVEGDPYDEQYFGPGTRLTVT.

The CDR3 bases are TGTGCCAGCAGCCAACAGGGGATGGGGACTGAAGCTTTCTTT. As protein: CASSQQGMGTEAFF. The chain recombines TRBV6-5 with TRBJ1-1; 7 bases are a match to TRBD1. Germline-derived CDR1 and CDR2 are MNHEY and SVGAGI. This CDR3 spans 14 amino acids. V was clipped by 6 bases and J by 5 bases; unmatched bases: 9.

In regard to this clone: The identical CDR3 is also encoded by other nucleotide sequences in the sample. The chain couples TRBV27 to TRBJ1-1; D call uncertain. V was clipped by 0 bases and J by 1 base, with 6 bases between them. The CDR3 runs to 14 residues. Germline values: CDR1 MNHEY, CDR2 SMNVEV (reference sequence). The CDR3 sequence: CASSLSRGNTEAFF. The DNA for the CDR3 is TGTGCCAGCAGTTTATCGAGAGGGAACACTGAAGCTTTCTTT.